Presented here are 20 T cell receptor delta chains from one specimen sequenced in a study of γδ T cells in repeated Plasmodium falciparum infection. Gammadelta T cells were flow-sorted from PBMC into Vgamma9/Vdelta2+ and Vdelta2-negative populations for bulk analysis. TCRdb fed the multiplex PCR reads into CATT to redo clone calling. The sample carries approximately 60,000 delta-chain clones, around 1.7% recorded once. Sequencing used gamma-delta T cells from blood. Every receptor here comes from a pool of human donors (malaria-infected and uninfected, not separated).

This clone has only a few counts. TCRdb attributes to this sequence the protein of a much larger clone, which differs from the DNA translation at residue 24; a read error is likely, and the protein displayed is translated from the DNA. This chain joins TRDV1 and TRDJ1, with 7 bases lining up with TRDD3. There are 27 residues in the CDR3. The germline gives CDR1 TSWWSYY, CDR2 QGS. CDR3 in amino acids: CALGEPYLPRCYSGICTGDTNTDELIF. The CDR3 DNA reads TGTGCTCTTGGGGAACCTTACCTCCCTCGTTGCTACAGCGGGATCTGTACTGGGGACACTAACACCGATGAACTCATCTTT.

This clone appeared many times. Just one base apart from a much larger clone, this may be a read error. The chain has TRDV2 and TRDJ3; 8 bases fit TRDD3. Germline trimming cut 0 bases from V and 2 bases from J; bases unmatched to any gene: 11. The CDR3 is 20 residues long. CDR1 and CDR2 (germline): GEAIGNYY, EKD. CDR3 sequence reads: CACDTALGIPRPWDTRQMFF. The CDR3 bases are TGTGCCTGTGACACCGCGCTGGGGATACCCCGCCCCTGGGACACCCGACAGATGTTTTTC.

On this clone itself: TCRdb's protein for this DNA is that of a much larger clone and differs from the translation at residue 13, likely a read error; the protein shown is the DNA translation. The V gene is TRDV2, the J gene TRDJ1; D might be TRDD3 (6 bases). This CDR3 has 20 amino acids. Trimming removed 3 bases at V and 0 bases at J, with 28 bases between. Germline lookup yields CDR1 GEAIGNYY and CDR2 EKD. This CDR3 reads CACDHPQSWGSSTYTDKLIF. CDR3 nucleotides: TGTGCCTGTGACCATCCTCAATCCTGGGGATCATCTACGTACACCGATAAACTCATCTTT.

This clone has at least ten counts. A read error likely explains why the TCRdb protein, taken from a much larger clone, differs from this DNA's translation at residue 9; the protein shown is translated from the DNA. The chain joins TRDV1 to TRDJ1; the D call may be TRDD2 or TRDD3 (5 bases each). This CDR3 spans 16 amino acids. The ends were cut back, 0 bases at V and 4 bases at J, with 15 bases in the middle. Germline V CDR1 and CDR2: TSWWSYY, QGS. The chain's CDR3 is CALGELLLDASDKLIF. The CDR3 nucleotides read TGTGCTCTTGGGGAACTCCTACTGGATGCTAGCGATAAACTCATCTTT.

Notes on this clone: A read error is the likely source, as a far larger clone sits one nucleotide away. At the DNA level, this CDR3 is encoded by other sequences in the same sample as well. The CDR3 region is CALGEQGGSTGGYEVFSSWDTRQMFF. Written as DNA, the CDR3 is TGTGCCCTTGGGGAACAGGGGGGGAGTACTGGGGGATACGAAGTATTTTCCTCCTGGGACACCCGACAGATGTTTTTC. The chain has TRDV1 and TRDJ3; 13 nucleotides line up with TRDD3. In the absence of a J gene in TCRdb, the DNA was matched to germline to assign it here. Germline loops: CDR1 TSWWSYY, CDR2 QGS. This CDR3 spans 26 amino acids.

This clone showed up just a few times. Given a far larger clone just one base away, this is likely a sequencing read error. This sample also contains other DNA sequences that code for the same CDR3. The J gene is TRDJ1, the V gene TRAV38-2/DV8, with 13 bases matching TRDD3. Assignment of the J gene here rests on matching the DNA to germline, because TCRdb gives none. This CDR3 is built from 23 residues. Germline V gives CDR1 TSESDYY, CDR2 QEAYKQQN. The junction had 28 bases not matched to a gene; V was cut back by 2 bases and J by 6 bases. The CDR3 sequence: CAYRSARVPNVLGDTRIPYKLIF. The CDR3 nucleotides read TGTGCTTATAGGAGTGCGCGGGTCCCCAACGTACTGGGGGATACGCGTATCCCTTATAAACTCATCTTT.

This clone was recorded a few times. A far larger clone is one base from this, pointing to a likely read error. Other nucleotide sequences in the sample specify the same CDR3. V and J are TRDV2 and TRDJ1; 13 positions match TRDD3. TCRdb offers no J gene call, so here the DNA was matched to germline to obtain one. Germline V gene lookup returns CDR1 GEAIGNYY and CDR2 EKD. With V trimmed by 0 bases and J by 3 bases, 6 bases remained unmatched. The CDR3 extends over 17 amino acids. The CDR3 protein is CACDTDSTGGYADKLIF. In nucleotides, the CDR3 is TGTGCCTGTGACACCGATTCCACTGGGGGATACGCCGATAAACTCATCTTT.

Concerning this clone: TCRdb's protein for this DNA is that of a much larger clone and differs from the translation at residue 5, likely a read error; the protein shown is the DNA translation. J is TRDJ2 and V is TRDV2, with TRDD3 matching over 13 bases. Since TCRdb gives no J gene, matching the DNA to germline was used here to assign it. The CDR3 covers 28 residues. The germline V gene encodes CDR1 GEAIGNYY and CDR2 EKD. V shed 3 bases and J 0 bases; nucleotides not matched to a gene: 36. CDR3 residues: CACDPTSPPTGGSLGDTRIPALTAQLFF. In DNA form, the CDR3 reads TGTGCCTGTGACCCGACCTCGCCTCCTACGGGGGGATCACTGGGGGATACGCGTATCCCGGCTTTGACAGCACAACTCTTCTTT.

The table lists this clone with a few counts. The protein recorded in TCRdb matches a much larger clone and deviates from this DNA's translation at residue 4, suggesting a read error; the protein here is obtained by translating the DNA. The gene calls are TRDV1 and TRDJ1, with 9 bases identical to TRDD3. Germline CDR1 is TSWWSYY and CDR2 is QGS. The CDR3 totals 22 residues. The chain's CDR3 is CALEELKASLAGGFTCTDKLIF. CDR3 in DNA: TGTGCTCTTGAGGAACTAAAGGCCTCCTTGGCTGGGGGATTCACCTGCACCGATAAACTCATCTTT.

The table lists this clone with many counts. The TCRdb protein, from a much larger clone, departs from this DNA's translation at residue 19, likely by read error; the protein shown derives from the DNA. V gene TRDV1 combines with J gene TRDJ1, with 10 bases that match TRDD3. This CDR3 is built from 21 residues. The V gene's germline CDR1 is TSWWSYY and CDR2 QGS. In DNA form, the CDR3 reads TGTGCTATTGGGGAACTAGATCATACTGTTATCGGGGGATACGGCACCGATAAACCCATCTTT. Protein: CAIGELDHTVIGGYGTDKPIF.

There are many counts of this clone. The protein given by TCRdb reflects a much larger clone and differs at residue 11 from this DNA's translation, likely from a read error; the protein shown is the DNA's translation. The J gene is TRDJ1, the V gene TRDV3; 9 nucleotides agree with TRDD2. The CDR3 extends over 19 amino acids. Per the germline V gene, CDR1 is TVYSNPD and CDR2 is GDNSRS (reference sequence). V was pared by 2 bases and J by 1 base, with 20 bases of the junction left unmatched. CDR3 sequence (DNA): TGTGCCTTTGCGCCTTCCTACGGAACTGGGGAATACGTCACCGATAAACTCATCTTT. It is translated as CAFAPSYGTGEYVTDKLIF.

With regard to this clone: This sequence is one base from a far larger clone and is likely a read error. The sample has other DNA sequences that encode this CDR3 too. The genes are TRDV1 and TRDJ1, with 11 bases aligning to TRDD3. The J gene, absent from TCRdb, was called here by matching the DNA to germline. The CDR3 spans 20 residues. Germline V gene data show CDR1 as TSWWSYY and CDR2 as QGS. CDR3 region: CALGETRYWGIYSHTDKLIF. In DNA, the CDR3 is TGTGCTCTTGGGGAAACCCGGTACTGGGGGATATATTCCCACACCGACAAACTCATCTTT.

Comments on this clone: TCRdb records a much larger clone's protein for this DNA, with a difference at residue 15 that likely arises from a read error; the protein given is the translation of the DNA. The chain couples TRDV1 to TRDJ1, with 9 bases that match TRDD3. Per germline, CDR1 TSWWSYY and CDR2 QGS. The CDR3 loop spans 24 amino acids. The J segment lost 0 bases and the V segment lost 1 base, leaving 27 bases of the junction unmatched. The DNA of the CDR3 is TGTGCTCTTGGGGAACCCACCTTTTTCTGTCCTAACTGGGGGACACCCTGCTACACCGATAAACTCATCTTT. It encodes CALGEPTFFCPNWGTPCYTDKLIF.

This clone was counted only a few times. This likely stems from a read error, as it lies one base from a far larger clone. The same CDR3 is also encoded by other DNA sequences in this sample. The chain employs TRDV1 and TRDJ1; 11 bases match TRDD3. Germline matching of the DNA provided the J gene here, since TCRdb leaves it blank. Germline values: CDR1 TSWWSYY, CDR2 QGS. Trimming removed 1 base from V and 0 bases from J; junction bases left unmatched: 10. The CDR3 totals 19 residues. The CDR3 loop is CALGERPLGDTVYTDKLIF. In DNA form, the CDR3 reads TGTGCTCTTGGGGAACGTCCCCTGGGGGATACTGTATACACCGATAAACTCATCTTT.

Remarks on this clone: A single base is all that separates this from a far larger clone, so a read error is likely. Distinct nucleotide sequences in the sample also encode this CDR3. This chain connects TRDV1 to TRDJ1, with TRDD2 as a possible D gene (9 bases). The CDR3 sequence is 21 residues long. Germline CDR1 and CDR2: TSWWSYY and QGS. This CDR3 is CALGAAFLHSYWGFYTDKLIF. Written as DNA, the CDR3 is TGTGCTCTTGGGGCCGCCTTCCTACATTCTTACTGGGGGTTTTACACCGATAAACTCATCTTC.

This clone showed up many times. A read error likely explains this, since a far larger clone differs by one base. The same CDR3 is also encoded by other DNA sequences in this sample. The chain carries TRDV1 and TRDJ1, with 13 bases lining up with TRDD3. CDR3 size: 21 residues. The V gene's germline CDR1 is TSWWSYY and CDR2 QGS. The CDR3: CALGAPSYVSLLGDTADKLIF. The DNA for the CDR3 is TGTGCCCTTGGGGCCCCTTCCTACGTATCCCTACTGGGGGATACGGCCGATAAACTCATCTTT.

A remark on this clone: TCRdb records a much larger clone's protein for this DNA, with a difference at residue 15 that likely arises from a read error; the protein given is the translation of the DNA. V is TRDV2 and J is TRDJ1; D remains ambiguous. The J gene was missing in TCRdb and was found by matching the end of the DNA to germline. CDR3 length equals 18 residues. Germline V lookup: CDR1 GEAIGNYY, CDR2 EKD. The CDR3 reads CACDPKSNPPVYTDRLIF. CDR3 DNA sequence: TGTGCCTGTGACCCTAAATCAAATCCCCCTGTGTACACCGATAGACTCATCTTT.

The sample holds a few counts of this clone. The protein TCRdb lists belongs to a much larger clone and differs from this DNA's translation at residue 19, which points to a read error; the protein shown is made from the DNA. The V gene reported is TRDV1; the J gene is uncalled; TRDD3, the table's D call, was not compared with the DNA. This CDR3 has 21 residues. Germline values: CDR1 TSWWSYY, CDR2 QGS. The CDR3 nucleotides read TGTGCTCTTGGGGAACTACCTACAGGGTGGGGGATACGATGGGACACCCGACAGGTGTTTTTC. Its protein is CALGELPTGWGIRWDTRQVFF.

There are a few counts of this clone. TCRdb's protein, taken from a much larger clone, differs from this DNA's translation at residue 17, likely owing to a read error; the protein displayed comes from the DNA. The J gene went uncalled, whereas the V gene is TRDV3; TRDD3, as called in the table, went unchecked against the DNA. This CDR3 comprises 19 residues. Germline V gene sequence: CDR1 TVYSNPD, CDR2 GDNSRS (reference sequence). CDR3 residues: CAFRCALPFLRGPDYKPIF. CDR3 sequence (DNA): TGTGCCTTTAGGTGCGCACTACCTTTCCTAAGGGGACCCGACTATAAACCCATCTTT.

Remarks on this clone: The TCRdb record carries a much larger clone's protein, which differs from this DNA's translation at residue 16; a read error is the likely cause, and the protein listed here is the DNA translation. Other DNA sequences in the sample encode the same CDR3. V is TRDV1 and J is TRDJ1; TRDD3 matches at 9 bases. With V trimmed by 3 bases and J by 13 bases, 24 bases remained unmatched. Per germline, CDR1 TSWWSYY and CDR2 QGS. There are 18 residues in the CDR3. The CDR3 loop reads CALGELSGGILPVLEPIF. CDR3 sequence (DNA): TGTGCTCTTGGGGAGCTATCCGGGGGGATACTCCCAGTGCTCGAACCCATCTTT.